The T cell receptor beta chain under discussion was sequenced for a study of cytomegalovirus exposure and HLA in healthy donors. Turning to the study itself: The same platform used for the 650 to 850 first-cohort repertoires was also used for the approximately 120 validation repertoires, as a later analysis reported.

The method was immunoSEQ multiplex PCR; TCRdb's version includes in-frame clones alone and lacks a portion of them. There are 120,000 or so clones in the sample; 70% to 90% occur only once, and 1.5% to 2% lies in the top ten. Of note for this clone: What it binds is not known.

Whole-study results and caveats: The study listed roughly 150 cytomegalovirus-associated TCR beta chains.

Input material: PBMCs. The source of this sequence is a woman aged 18-29 years in good health and CMV-seronegative.

CDR3 amino acids: CASGLMSNEQFF. CDR3 DNA: TGTGCTAGTGGTTTAATGTCGAATGAGCAGTTCTTC. The chain has TRBV12-5 and TRBJ2-1; D remains ambiguous. Trimming pared 3 bases from V and 7 bases from J, leaving 7 bases between. The CDR3 runs 12 residues. Looked up from germline, CDR1 is LGHNT and CDR2 is FRNRAP.